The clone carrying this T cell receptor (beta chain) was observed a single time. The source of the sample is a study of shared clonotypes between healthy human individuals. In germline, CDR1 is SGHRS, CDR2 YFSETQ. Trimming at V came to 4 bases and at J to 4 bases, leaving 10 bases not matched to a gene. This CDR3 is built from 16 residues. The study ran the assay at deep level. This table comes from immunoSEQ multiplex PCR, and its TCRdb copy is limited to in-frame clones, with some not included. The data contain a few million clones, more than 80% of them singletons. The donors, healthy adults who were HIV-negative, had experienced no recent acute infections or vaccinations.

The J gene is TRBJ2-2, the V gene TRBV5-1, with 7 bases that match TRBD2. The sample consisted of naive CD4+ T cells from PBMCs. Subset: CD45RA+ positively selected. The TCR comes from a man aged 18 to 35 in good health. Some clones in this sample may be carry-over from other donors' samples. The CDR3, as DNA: TGCGCCAGCAGCCTAGGGCAGGGAGGGCTCACCGGGGAGCTGTTTTTT. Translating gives CASSLGQGGLTGELFF. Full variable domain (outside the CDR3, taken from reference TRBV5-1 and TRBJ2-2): KAGVTQTPRYLIKTRGQQVTLSCSPISGHRSVSWYQQTPGQGLQFLFEYFSETQRNKGNFPGRFSGRQFSNSRSEMNVSTLELGDSALYLCASSLGQGGLTGELFFGEGSRLTVL.